This entry is about one T cell receptor (beta chain). Antigen unknown. This sample was included in a study of cytomegalovirus exposure and HLA in healthy donors. Study-wide findings and caveats: In an earlier analysis, productive rearrangement rates for most beta V segments clustered near 87% or 30%.

The PCR had 60 Vbeta and 13 Jbeta primers. Sequencing was performed with immunoSEQ multiplex PCR; in TCRdb, only in-frame clones are kept and a portion is missing. The table shows approximately 170,000 clones, with around 67% occurring only once. The J segment lost 0 bases and the V segment lost 5 bases, leaving 7 bases of the junction unmatched. The V gene's germline CDR1 is MDHEN and CDR2 SYDVKM. This CDR3 comprises 17 residues. Sequenced sample: PBMCs. This clonotype originated in a woman aged 25 to 45 in good health and CMV-seropositive. The V call is TRBV28, the J call TRBJ2-1, with 10 bases that match TRBD2. The CDR3: CASSPRTSGYSYNEQFF. CDR3 bases: TGTGCCAGCAGTCCCCGGACTAGCGGTTACTCCTACAATGAGCAGTTCTTC.